The T cell receptor beta chain under discussion was sequenced for a study of vaccination effects on CD4 cells after COVID-19. The CDR3 loop spans 15 amino acids. The trim removed 3 bases at V and 2 bases at J, leaving 6 bases unmatched. The germline V gene encodes CDR1 MGHRA and CDR2 YSYEKL. General study points: In healthy vaccinees, only 1 of 255 vaccine-induced clones cross-reacted with common cold coronaviruses.

Sequencing was preceded by expansion of antigen-specific CD4+ T cells with viral peptide pools in the ViraFEST assay. Researchers isolated CD4+ T cells once less than 13 days of culture had elapsed. Nobody among the vaccine recipients had prior SARS-CoV-2 infection (nucleocapsid antibodies were negative). Clones were read by immunoSEQ multiplex PCR, and TCRdb kept only the in-frame ones, dropping some. The profile shows about 24,000 clones, approximately 74% of them singletons. In its sample, this clone was seen a few times. Its antigen is not identified. This sequence was found in a human donor who received a COVID-19 vaccine. Source: CD4+ T cells from PBMCs cultured with SARS-CoV-2 spike peptides, taken before COVID-19 vaccination. This rearrangement joins TRBV4-1 to TRBJ2-7; 8 bases agree with TRBD1. DNA of the CDR3: TGCGCCAGCAGCCAGCTAGGGGACAGGACCTACGAGCAGTACTTC. Its translation: CASSQLGDRTYEQYF.